One sample yielded the 21 T cell receptor beta chains listed below, sequenced in a study of cytomegalovirus exposure and HLA in healthy donors. Primers included in the PCR were 60 Vbeta and 13 Jbeta primers. The assay was immunoSEQ multiplex PCR, and TCRdb's table has in-frame clones only and misses some. The data hold under 200,000 clones, with 80% observed a single time. Sequencing was carried out using PBMCs. Receptor source: a human donor in good health.

The chain recombines TRBV5-4 with TRBJ2-1, with D uncertain. The V and J ends lost 2 bases and 0 bases respectively, with 9 bases between them. The CDR3 has 15 residues. Per germline, CDR1 SGHNT and CDR2 YYREEE (reference sequence). The CDR3 DNA follows: TGTGCCAGCAGCTTAGACAAGCCCTCCTACAATGAGCAGTTCTTC. Translation: CASSLDKPSYNEQFF.

This clone has more than one count but fewer than ten. V is TRBV20-1 and J is TRBJ1-2, with D unresolved. Deletions cut 5 bases from V and 7 bases from J, with 11 bases between. CDR1 and CDR2 from the germline V gene are DFQATT and SNEGSKA (reference sequence). The CDR3 covers 11 residues. The CDR3 nucleotides read TGCAGTGCTGGAACTGCAGGTGGCTACACCTTC. It translates to CSAGTAGGYTF.

The V and J genes are TRBV11-3 and TRBJ2-5, with TRBD2 matching 8 bases. This CDR3 region has 15 residues. Looked up from germline, CDR1 is SGHNT and CDR2 is YENEEA. The junction had 4 bases not matched to a gene; V was cut back by 3 bases and J by 1 base. The CDR3 here is CASSLDAGGQETQYF. The CDR3 DNA reads as TGTGCCAGCAGCTTGGATGCGGGGGGCCAAGAGACCCAGTACTTC.

This clone was seen just once. The chain links TRBV5-1 to TRBJ2-5, with 7 bases aligning to TRBD1. The CDR3 loop spans 14 amino acids. Germline V gene lookup returns CDR1 SGHRS and CDR2 YFSETQ. J lost 5 bases, V lost 4 bases, and 8 bases had no gene match. CDR3 loop: CASSAGTARETQYF. DNA of the CDR3: TGCGCCAGCAGCGCCGGGACAGCTCGCGAGACCCAGTACTTC.

The rearrangement uses TRBV5-8 and TRBJ2-7; TRBD2 might be the D (6 bases). This CDR3 comprises 14 residues. V lost 3 bases, J lost 7 bases, and 17 bases lay in between. CDR1 and CDR2 (germline): SGHTS, YDEGEE. In DNA, the CDR3 is TGTGCCAGCAGCTACGATTGGGGAAGCGGGGAGCAGTACTTC. This translates into CASSYDWGSGEQYF.

This chain uses TRBV5-6 with TRBJ1-6; 8 bases line up with TRBD1. The CDR3 has 15 residues. V gave up 4 bases and J gave up 4 bases; unmatched junction bases: 4. From germline, CDR1 is SGHDT and CDR2 YYEEEE. CDR3 protein: CASSTRTGYNSPLHF. CDR3 bases: TGTGCCAGCAGCACCCGGACAGGGTATAATTCACCCCTCCACTTT.

This chain links TRBV7-9 with TRBJ2-7; maybe TRBD1 (6 bases). The CDR3 is made up of 14 amino acids. V lost 3 bases and J lost 3, with 12 bases in between. Looked up from germline, CDR1 is SEHNR and CDR2 is FQNEAQ (reference sequence). CDR3 DNA sequence: TGTGCCAGCAGCTTGATTGCCAGGGGCTACGAGCAGTACTTC. Amino acids: CASSLIARGYEQYF.

This clone was detected only a few times. The chain links TRBV9 to TRBJ1-1, with D unclear. CDR3 size: 13 residues. CDR1 and CDR2 from the germline V gene are SGDLS and YYNGEE. V lost 2 bases to trimming and J lost 4 bases, with 9 bases between them. For the CDR3, the DNA is TGTGCCAGCAGCGTCTACGGGTCCACTGAAGCTTTCTTT. This translates into CASSVYGSTEAFF.

This clone was found a few times. The chain joins TRBV28 to TRBJ2-5, with TRBD2 matching over 12 bases. The V segment lost 5 bases and the J segment 5 bases; nucleotides outside the gene matches: 12. The CDR3 totals 17 residues. Germline V CDR1 and CDR2: MDHEN, SYDVKM. CDR3 sequence: CASSPLTLAGGPETQYF. The CDR3 coding sequence is TGTGCCAGCAGTCCCCTTACGCTAGCGGGGGGGCCTGAGACCCAGTACTTC.

This chain links TRBV28 with TRBJ1-5; 12 nucleotides agree with TRBD1. The CDR3 loop spans 14 amino acids. Unmatched junction bases numbered 2, after V lost 5 bases and J lost 6 bases. CDR1 is MDHEN, CDR2 SYDVKM, per germline. The CDR3 DNA is TGTGCCAGCAGTCGGGACAGGGGGCGTCAGCCCCAGCATTTT. Translating it yields CASSRDRGRQPQHF.

The rearrangement uses TRBV10-3 and TRBJ2-1; 11 bases fit TRBD1. Germline loops: CDR1 ENHRY, CDR2 SYGVKD. This CDR3 is 12 amino acids long. After removal of 5 bases from V and 16 bases from J, the junction contained 7 bases not matched to a gene. The CDR3 here is CAISPRDRGKFF. CDR3 in DNA: TGTGCCATCAGTCCCCGGGACAGGGGGAAATTCTTC.

The chain joins TRBV4-2 to TRBJ1-2; no clear D gene. This CDR3 is 14 amino acids long. The germline V and J ends were trimmed by 1 base and 1 base, with 7 bases remaining between them. Germline CDR1 and CDR2: LGHNA and YNFKEQ. CDR3 in amino acids: CASSQGHGNYGYTF. The CDR3 nucleotides read TGTGCCAGCAGCCAAGGTCACGGTAACTATGGCTACACCTTC.

The chain is built from TRBV4-2 and TRBJ2-1; 8 bases fit TRBD1. The germline V gene has CDR1 LGHNA and CDR2 YNFKEQ. The trim removed 0 bases at V and 6 bases at J, leaving 4 bases unmatched. This CDR3 contains 15 residues. CDR3 sequence (DNA): TGTGCCAGCAGCCAAGACAGGGGGCCAGGCAATGAGCAGTTCTTC. Translated: CASSQDRGPGNEQFF.

The V call is TRBV2, the J call TRBJ1-4; 7 nucleotides align to TRBD1. With V trimmed by 7 bases and J by 5 bases, 4 bases remained unmatched. The germline gives CDR1 SNHLY, CDR2 FYNNEI. The CDR3 is 13 residues long. The CDR3 DNA reads TGTGCCAGCAAAGGGGGCAGAAATGAAAAACTGTTTTTT. Amino acid sequence: CASKGGRNEKLFF.

V usage is TRBV6-5 and J usage is TRBJ1-6; a possible D gene is TRBD1 (6 bases). CDR1 is MNHEY, CDR2 SVGAGI, per germline. V shed 6 bases and J shed 7 bases, with 16 bases lying between them. The CDR3 loop spans 15 amino acids. The DNA for the CDR3 is TGTGCCAGCAGGCCACAGGGATGGGGAAATTCACCCCTCCACTTT. Protein: CASRPQGWGNSPLHF.

This sequence joins TRBV29-1 and TRBJ2-5; D unclear. V was cut by 4 bases and J by 4 bases, with 7 bases left in between. The CDR3 covers 11 residues. Per the germline V gene, CDR1 is SQVTM and CDR2 is ANQGSEA. This CDR3 reads CSVALRETQYF. CDR3 nucleotide sequence: TGCAGCGTTGCTTTGCGAGAGACCCAGTACTTC.

This clone turned up a few times. The CDR3: CSVAGTGGQPQHF. The CDR3 DNA sequence: TGCAGCGTTGCCGGGACAGGAGGACAGCCCCAGCATTTT. The rearrangement uses TRBV29-1 and TRBJ1-5, with 8 positions matching TRBD1. The J segment lost 7 bases and the V segment lost 4 bases, leaving 6 bases of the junction unmatched. Germline CDR1 is SQVTM and CDR2 is ANQGSEA. The CDR3 has 13 residues.

This sequence joins TRBV12-5 and TRBJ2-2, with TRBD2 matching over 7 bases. Unmatched junction bases numbered 5, after V lost 4 bases and J lost 3 bases. The germline gives CDR1 LGHNT, CDR2 FRNRAP. The CDR3 length is 15 residues. CDR3 nucleotide sequence: TGTGCTAGTGGTTACTTCGGGGGGTACACCGGGGAGCTGTTTTTT. It encodes CASGYFGGYTGELFF. Complete variable domain (other parts from reference TRBV12-5 and TRBJ2-2): DARVTQTPRHKVTEMGQEVTMRCQPILGHNTVFWYRQTMMQGLELLAYFRNRAPLDDSGMPKDRFSAEMPDATLATLKIQPSEPRDSAVYFCASGYFGGYTGELFFGEGSRLTVL.

This chain links TRBV6-7 with TRBJ1-4; D gene ambiguous. TRBV6-7 is an ORF, and what it does is uncertain. CDR3 size: 15 residues. V dropped 7 bases and J dropped 3 bases, with 15 bases sitting between them. The CDR3 region is CASIQATGSNEKLFF. The CDR3 DNA reads TGTGCCAGCATTCAAGCCACCGGTTCTAATGAAAAACTGTTTTTT.

This clone came up a few times. The V call is TRBV7-2, the J call TRBJ2-7; D unclear. The CDR3 loop spans 13 amino acids. Trimming pared 5 bases from V and 4 bases from J, leaving 12 bases between. Germline CDR1 reads SGHTA; CDR2 reads FQGNSA. CDR3 residues: CASSPPSSYEQYF. DNA for the CDR3: TGTGCCAGCAGCCCCCCGAGTTCTTACGAGCAGTACTTC.

The gene calls are TRBV7-9 and TRBJ2-7; 7 bases line up with TRBD1. The V gene end was trimmed by 4 bases and the J gene end by 2 bases; junction bases not matched to a gene: 8. Germline lookup yields CDR1 SEHNR and CDR2 FQNEAQ (reference sequence). The CDR3 is 15 residues long. The DNA of the CDR3 is TGTGCCAGCAGCTCGACAGGGCCAGCCACCTACGAGCAGTACTTC. Translating gives CASSSTGPATYEQYF.